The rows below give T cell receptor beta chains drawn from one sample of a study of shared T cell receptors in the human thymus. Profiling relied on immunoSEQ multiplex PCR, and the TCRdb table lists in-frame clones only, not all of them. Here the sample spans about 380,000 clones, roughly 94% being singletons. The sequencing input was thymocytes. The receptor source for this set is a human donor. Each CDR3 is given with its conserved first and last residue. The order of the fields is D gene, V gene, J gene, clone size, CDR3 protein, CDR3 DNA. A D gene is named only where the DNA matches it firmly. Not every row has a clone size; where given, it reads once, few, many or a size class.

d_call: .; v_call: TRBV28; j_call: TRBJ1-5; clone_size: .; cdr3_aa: CASSLKRRRQMGNQPQHF; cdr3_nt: TGTGCCAGCAGTTTAAAGAGAAGACGACAGATGGGCAATCAGCCCCAGCATTTT
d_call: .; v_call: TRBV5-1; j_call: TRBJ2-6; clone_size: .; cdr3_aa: CASSSSWGRGANVLTF; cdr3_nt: TGCGCCAGCAGCTCAAGCTGGGGGCGGGGGGCCAACGTCCTGACTTTC
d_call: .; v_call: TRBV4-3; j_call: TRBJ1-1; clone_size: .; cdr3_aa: CASSARGTEAFF; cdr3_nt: TGCGCCAGCAGCGCGAGGGGCACTGAAGCTTTCTTT
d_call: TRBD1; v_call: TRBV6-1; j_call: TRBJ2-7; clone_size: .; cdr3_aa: CASGQGGPYEQYF; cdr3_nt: TGTGCCAGCGGACAGGGGGGCCCCTACGAGCAGTACTTC
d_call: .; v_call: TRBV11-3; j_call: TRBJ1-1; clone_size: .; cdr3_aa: CASRGRGTEAFF; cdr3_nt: TGTGCCAGCAGGGGACGAGGGACTGAAGCTTTCTTT
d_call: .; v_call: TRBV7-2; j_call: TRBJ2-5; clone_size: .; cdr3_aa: CASSLAKETQYF; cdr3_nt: TGTGCCAGCAGCTTAGCGAAAGAGACCCAGTACTTC
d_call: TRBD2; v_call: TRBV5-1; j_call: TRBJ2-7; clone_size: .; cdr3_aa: CASSRGNSGRLREQYF; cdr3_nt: TGCGCCAGCAGCCGAGGGAATAGCGGGAGGTTGCGCGAGCAGTACTTC
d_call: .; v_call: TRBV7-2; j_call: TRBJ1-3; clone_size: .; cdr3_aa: CASSPEEGVRDSGNTIYF; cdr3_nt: TGTGCCAGCAGTCCTGAGGAAGGGGTTCGTGATTCTGGAAACACCATATATTTT
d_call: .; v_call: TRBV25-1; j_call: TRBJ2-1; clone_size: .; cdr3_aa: CASRGKAGPYNEQFF; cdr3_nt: TGTGCCAGCCGTGGTAAGGCTGGACCCTACAATGAGCAGTTCTTC
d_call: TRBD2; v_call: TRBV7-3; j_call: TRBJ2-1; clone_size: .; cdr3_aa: CASSPQWASGRIDEQFF; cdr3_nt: TGTGCCAGCAGCCCGCAGTGGGCTAGCGGGAGGATCGATGAGCAGTTCTTC
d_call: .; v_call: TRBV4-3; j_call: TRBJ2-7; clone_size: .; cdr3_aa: CASSQGPFGFPYEQYF; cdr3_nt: TGCGCCAGCAGCCAAGGGCCTTTTGGGTTCCCCTACGAGCAGTACTTC
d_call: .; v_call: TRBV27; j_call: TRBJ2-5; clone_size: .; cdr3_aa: CASSFRGTQYF; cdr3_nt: TGTGCCAGCAGTTTTAGGGGGACCCAGTACTTC
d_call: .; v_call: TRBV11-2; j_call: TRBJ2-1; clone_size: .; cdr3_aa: CASSLVRGPFSYNEQFF; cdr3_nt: TGTGCCAGCAGCTTAGTCCGGGGACCTTTCTCCTACAATGAGCAGTTCTTC
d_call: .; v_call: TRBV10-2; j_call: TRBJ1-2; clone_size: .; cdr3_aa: CASSEDRANYGYTF; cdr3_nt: TGCGCCAGCAGTGAAGACAGAGCTAACTATGGCTACACCTTC
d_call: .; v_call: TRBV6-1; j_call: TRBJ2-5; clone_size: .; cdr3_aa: CASSEQFQETQYF; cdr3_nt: TGTGCCAGCAGTGAACAGTTCCAAGAGACCCAGTACTTC
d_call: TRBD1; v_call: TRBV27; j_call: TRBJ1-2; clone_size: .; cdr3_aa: CASSSPGGDYGYTF; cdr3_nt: TGTGCCAGCAGTTCCCCAGGGGGGGACTATGGCTACACCTTC
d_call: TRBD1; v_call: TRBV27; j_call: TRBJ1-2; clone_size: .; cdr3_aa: CASSSLDRGRSVGYTF; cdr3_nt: TGTGCCAGCAGTTCCCTGGACAGGGGGCGCTCGGTCGGCTACACCTTC
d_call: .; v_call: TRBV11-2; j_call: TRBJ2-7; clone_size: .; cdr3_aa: CASSDSRYEQYF; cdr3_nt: TGTGCCAGCAGCGATTCTCGGTACGAGCAGTACTTC
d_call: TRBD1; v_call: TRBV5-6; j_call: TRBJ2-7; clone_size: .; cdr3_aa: CASSLQGGEYEQYF; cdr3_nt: TGTGCCAGCAGCTTACAAGGGGGCGAGTACGAGCAGTACTTC
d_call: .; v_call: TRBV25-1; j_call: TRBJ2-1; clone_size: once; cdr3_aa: CASSQRLYNEQFF; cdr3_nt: TGTGCCAGCAGTCAGCGTCTCTACAATGAGCAGTTCTTC
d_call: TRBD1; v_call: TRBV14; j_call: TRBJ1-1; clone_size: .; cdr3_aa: CASSQDRRGQGALVNTEAFF; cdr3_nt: TGTGCCAGCAGCCAAGATAGGAGGGGACAGGGGGCTCTGGTGAACACTGAAGCTTTCTTT
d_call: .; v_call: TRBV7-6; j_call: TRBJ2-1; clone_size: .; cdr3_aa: CASMTLYNEQFF; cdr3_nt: TGTGCCAGCATGACCCTATACAATGAGCAGTTCTTC
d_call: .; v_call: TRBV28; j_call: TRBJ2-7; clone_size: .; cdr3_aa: CASSLPRQGGYEQYF; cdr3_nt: TGTGCCAGCAGCCTCCCTCGACAGGGAGGCTACGAGCAGTACTTC
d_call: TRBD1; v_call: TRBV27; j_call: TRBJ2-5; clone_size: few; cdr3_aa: CASSASGGVDETQYF; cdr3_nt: TGTGCCAGCAGTGCTTCAGGGGGCGTCGATGAGACCCAGTACTTC
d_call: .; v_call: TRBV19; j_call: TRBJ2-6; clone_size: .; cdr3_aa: CASIRQASGANVLTF; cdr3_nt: TGTGCCAGTATCCGCCAAGCCTCTGGGGCCAACGTCCTGACTTTC
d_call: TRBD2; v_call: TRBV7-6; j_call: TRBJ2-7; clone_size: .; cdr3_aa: CASSSREGLEQYF; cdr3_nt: TGTGCCAGCAGCTCCCGGGAGGGCCTCGAGCAGTACTTC
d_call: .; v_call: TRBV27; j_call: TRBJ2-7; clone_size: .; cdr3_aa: CASSPGWERAYEQYF; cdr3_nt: TGTGCCAGCAGCCCCGGATGGGAAAGAGCGTACGAGCAGTACTTC
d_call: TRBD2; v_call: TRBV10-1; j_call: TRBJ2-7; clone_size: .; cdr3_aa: CASSLWPLRAGVISYEQYF; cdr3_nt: TGCGCCAGCAGCCTCTGGCCCCTAAGAGCGGGAGTAATATCCTACGAGCAGTACTTC
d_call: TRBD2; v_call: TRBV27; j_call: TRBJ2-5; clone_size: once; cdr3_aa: CASTVTSGTIKTQYF; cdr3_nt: TGTGCCAGCACTGTGACTAGCGGGACAATCAAGACCCAGTACTTC
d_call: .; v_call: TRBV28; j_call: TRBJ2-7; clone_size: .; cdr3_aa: CASSCSGYGHSYEQYF; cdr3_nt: TGTGCCAGCAGTTGTTCAGGTTATGGGCATTCCTACGAGCAGTACTTC
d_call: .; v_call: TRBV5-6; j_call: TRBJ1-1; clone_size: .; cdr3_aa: CASSPTGLNTEAFF; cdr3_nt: TGTGCCAGCAGCCCTACCGGCTTGAACACTGAAGCTTTCTTT
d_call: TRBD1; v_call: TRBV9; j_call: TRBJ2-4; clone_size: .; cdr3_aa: CASSGQQGWAKNIQYF; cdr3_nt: TGTGCCAGCAGCGGACAACAGGGGTGGGCCAAAAACATTCAGTACTTC
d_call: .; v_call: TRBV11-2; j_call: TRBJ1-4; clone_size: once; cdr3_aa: CASSSGETNEKLFF; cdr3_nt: TGTGCCAGCAGCTCGGGGGAAACTAATGAAAAACTGTTTTTT
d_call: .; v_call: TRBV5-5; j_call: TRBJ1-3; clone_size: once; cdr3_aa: CASSLDPGPGNTIYF; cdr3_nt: TGTGCCAGCAGCTTGGATCCGGGGCCCGGAAACACCATATATTTT
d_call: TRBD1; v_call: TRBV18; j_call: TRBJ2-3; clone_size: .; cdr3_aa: CASSPGQYTDTQYF; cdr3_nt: TGTGCCAGCTCACCGGGACAGTACACAGATACGCAGTATTTT
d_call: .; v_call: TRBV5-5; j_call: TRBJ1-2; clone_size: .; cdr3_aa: CASSRPGPSYGYTF; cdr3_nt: TGTGCCAGCAGTCGTCCGGGACCGAGCTATGGCTACACCTTC
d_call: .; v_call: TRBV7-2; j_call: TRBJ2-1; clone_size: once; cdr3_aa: CASQPRPLPYNEQFF; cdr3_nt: TGTGCCAGCCAGCCCCGGCCCCTACCTTACAATGAGCAGTTCTTC
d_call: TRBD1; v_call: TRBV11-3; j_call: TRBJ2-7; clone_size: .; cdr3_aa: CASSLGDRGAHEQYF; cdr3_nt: TGTGCCAGCAGCTTAGGAGACAGGGGAGCCCACGAGCAGTACTTC
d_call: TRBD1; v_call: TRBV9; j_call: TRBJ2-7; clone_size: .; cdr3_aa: CASSPRQGFTYEQYF; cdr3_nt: TGTGCCAGCAGCCCTAGACAGGGATTTACCTACGAGCAGTACTTC
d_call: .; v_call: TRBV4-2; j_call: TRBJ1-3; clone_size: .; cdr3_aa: CASTDGDTIYF; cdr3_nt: TGTGCCAGCACCGATGGGGACACCATATATTTT
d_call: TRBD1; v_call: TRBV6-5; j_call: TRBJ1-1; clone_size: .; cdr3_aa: CASRSYDRGNTEAFF; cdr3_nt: TGTGCCAGCAGATCCTACGACAGGGGGAACACTGAAGCTTTCTTT